These 4 T cell receptor beta chains came from one sample sequenced in a study of OX40 agonist ivuxolimab in advanced cancers. Clones were read by immunoSEQ multiplex PCR, and TCRdb kept only the in-frame ones, dropping some. The data hold around 19,000 clones, with 80% to 95% observed a single time. The sample was CD4+ or CD8+ T cells sorted from blood, taken in a trial of the OX40 agonist ivuxolimab. These receptors were taken from an adult with an advanced solid tumor such as melanoma, head and neck, liver or kidney cancer.

This clone was detected once. This CDR3 is CSVYPDREITDTQYF. In nucleotides, the CDR3 is TGCAGCGTTTACCCGGACAGGGAAATAACAGATACGCAGTATTTT. J is TRBJ2-3 and V is TRBV29-1; TRBD1 agrees at 8 bases. There are 15 residues in the CDR3. Germline CDR1 reads SQVTM; CDR2 reads ANQGSEA. V lost 5 bases, J lost 3 bases, and 10 bases stayed unmatched.

The chain links TRBV29-1 to TRBJ2-1; D may be TRBD2 (7 bases). Germline assignment: CDR1 SQVTM and CDR2 ANQGSEA. Trimming stripped 6 bases from V and 0 bases from J, with 12 bases between. The CDR3 is 14 residues long. In nucleotides, the CDR3 is TGCAGCGTAGGGGAGGGGGGCTCCTACAATGAGCAGTTCTTC. This encodes CSVGEGGSYNEQFF.

The genes are TRBV13 and TRBJ2-6; 8 bases line up with TRBD1. The CDR3 sequence is 18 residues long. Germline V gives CDR1 PRHDT, CDR2 FYEKMQ (reference sequence). With V trimmed by 4 bases and J by 0 bases, 8 bases remained unmatched. This CDR3 is CASSSTGTGLSGANVLTF. The CDR3 DNA follows: TGTGCCAGCAGCTCCACCGGGACAGGACTCTCTGGGGCCAACGTCCTGACTTTC.

The chain links TRBV6-7 to TRBJ1-2; 7 nucleotides align to TRBD1. TRBV6-7 is assigned to the ORF class and has an uncertain function. The CDR3 runs to 15 residues. Trimming cost V 6 bases and J 4 bases; bases outside gene matches: 11. CDR3 protein: CASSPRQGLSYGYTF. In nucleotides, the CDR3 is TGTGCCAGCAGCCCCAGACAGGGCTTGAGCTATGGCTACACCTTC.